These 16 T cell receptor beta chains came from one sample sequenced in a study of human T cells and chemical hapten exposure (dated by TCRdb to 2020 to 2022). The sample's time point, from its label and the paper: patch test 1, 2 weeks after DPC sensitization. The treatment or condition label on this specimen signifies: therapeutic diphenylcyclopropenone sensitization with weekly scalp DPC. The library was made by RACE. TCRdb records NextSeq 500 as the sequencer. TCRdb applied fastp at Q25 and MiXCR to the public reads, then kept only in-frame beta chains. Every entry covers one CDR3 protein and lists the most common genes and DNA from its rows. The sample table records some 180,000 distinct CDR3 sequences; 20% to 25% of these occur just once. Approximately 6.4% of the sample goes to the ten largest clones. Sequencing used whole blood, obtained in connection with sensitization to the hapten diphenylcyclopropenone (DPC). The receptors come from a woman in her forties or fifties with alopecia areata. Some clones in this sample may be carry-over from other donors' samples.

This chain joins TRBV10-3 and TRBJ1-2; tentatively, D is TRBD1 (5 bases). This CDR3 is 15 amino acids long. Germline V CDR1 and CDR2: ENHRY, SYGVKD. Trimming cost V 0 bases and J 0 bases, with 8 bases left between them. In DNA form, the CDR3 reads TGTGCCATCAGTGAGTCGCAGGGACCTAACTATGGCTACACCTTC. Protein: CAISESQGPNYGYTF.

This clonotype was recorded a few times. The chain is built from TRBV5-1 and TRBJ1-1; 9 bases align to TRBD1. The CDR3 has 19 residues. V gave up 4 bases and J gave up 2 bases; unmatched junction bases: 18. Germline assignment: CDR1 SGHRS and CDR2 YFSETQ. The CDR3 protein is CASSHVPGQGLNSNTEAFF. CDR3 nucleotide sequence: TGCGCCAGCAGCCACGTCCCGGGACAGGGACTGAACAGTAACACTGAAGCTTTCTTT.

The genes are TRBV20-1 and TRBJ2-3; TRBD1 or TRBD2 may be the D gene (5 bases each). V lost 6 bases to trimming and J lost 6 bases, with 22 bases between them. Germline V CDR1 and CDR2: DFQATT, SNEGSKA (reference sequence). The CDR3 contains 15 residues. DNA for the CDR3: TGCAGTGCCGTCCGGGGCGGGTGGAAGGTGGATACGCAGTATTTT. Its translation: CSAVRGGWKVDTQYF.

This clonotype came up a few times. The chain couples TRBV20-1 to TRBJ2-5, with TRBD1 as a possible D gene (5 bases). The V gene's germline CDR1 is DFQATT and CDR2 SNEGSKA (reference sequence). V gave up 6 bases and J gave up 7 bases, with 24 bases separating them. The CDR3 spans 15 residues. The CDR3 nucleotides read TGCAGTGCAATCGATCGACATGTAGGGCAGGGGACCCAGTACTTC. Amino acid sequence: CSAIDRHVGQGTQYF.

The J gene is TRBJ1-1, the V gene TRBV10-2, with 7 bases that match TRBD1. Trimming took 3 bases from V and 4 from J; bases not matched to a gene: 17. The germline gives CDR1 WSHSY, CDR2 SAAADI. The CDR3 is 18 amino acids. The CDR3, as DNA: TGCGCCAGCAGTGAAATGATCCGATCGGACAGGATGGCCACTGAAGCTTTCTTT. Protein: CASSEMIRSDRMATEAFF.

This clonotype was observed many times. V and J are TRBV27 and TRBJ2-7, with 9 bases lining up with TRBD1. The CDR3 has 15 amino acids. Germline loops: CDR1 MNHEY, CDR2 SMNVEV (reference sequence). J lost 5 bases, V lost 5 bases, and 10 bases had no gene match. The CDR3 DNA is TGTGCCAGCAGTAGCCCGGGACAGGGATATCACGAGCAGTACTTC. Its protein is CASSSPGQGYHEQYF.

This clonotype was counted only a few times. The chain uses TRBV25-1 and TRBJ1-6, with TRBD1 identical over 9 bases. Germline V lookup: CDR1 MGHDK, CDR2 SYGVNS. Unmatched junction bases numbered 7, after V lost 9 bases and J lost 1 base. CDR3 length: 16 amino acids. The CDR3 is CASTPGQGSYNSPLHF. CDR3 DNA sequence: TGTGCCAGTACTCCGGGACAGGGTTCCTATAATTCACCCCTCCACTTT. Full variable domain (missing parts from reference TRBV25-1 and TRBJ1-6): EADIYQTPRYLVIGTGKKITLECSQTMGHDKMYWYQQDPGMELHLIHYSYGVNSTEKGDLSSESTVSRIRTEHFPLTLESARPSHTSQYLCASTPGQGSYNSPLHFGNGTRLTVT.

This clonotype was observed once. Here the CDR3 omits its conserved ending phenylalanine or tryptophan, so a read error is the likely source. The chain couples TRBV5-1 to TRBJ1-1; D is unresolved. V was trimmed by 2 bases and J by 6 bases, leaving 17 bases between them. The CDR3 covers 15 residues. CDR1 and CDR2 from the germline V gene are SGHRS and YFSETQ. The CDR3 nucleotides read TGCGCCAGCAGCTTATCGCAAGGGTGGGAATCTGAAGCTTTCTCT. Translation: CASSLSQGWESEAFS.

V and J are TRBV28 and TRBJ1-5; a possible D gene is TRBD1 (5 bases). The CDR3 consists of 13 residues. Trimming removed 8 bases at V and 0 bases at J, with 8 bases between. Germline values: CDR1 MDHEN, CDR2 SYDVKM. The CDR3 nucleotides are TGTGCCAGCCAGACAGATAGCAATCAGCCCCAGCATTTT. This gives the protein CASQTDSNQPQHF.

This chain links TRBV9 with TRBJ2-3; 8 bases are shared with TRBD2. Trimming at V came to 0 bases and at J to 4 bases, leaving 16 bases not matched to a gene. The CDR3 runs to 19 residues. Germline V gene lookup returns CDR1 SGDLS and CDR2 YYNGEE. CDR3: CASSVGPLASGSFSDTQYF. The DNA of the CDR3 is TGTGCCAGCAGCGTAGGGCCCTTAGCGAGCGGGAGTTTCTCAGATACGCAGTATTTT. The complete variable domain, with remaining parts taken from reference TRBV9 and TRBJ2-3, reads DSGVTQTPKHLITATGQRVTLRCSPRSGDLSVYWYQQSLDQGLQFLIQYYNGEERAKGNILERFSAQQFPDLHSELNLSSLELGDSALYFCASSVGPLASGSFSDTQYFGPGTRLTVL.

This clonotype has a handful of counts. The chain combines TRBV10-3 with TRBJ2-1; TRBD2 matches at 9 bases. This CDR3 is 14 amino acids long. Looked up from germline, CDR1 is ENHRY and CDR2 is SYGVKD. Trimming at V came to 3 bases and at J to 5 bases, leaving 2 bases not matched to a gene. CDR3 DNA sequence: TGTGCCATCAGTGATTTAGCGGGAGACAATGAGCAGTTCTTC. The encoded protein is CAISDLAGDNEQFF.

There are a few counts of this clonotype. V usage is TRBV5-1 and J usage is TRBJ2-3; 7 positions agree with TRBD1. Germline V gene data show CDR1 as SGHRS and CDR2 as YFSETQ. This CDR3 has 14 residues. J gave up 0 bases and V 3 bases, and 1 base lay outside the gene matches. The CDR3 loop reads CASSWGQSTDTQYF. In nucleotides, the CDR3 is TGCGCCAGCAGCTGGGGACAGAGCACAGATACGCAGTATTTT.

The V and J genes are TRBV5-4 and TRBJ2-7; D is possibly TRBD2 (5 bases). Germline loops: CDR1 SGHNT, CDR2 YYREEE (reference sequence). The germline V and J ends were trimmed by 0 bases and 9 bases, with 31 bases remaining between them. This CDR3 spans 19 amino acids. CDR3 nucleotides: TGTGCCAGCAGCTTGGGTCCGGGGTTATGGAGTAGCGACGAGGACGGGCAGTACTTC. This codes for CASSLGPGLWSSDEDGQYF. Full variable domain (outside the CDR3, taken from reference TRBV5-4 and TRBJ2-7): ETGVTQSPTHLIKTRGQQVTLRCSSQSGHNTVSWYQQALGQGPQFIFQYYREEENGRGNFPPRFSGLQFPNYSSELNVNALELDDSALYLCASSLGPGLWSSDEDGQYFGPGTRLTVT.

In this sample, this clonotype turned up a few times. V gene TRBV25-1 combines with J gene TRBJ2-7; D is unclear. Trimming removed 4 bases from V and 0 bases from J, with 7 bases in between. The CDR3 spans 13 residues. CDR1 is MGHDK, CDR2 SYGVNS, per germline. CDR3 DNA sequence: TGTGCCAGCAGTGGAGAGCTCTCCTACGAGCAGTACTTC. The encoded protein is CASSGELSYEQYF.

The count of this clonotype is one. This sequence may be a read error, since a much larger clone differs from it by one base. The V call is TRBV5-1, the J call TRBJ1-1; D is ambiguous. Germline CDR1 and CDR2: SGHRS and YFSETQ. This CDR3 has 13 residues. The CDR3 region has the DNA TGCACCAGCAGCGTACAGCTGAACACTGAAGCTTTCTTT. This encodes CTSSVQLNTEAFF.

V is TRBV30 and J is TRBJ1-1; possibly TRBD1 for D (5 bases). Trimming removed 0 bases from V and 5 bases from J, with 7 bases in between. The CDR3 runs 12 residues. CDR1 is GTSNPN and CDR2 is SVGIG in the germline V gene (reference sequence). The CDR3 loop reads CAWSVRGTEAFF. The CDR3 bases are TGTGCCTGGAGTGTACGGGGGACTGAAGCTTTCTTT.